This entry concerns a single T cell receptor beta chain. The entry originates in a study of cytomegalovirus exposure and HLA in healthy donors. Study in general: One earlier analysis, a look at 150 million to 200 million T cells, found some 110 million unique TCR beta sequences.

This CDR3 region has 13 residues. V lost 1 base and J 3 bases, leaving 6 bases between the germline ends. The germline gives CDR1 LNHDA, CDR2 SQIVND (reference sequence). The PCR had 60 Vbeta and 13 Jbeta primers. Here immunoSEQ multiplex PCR was the method, and the copy in TCRdb shows in-frame clones only, minus some. Of more than 75,000 clones listed, roughly 72% were seen once; the top ten hold 6.2%. The clonotype originates from a woman aged 50 to 60 in good health and CMV-seropositive. The J gene is TRBJ2-5, the V gene TRBV19; maybe TRBD2 (5 bases). The sample taken for sequencing was PBMCs. The CDR3 sequence is CASSIAGEETQYF. Here the CDR3 DNA reads TGTGCCAGTAGTATAGCCGGGGAAGAGACCCAGTACTTC.